This T cell receptor beta chain was obtained from a study of T-cell reconstitution after alpha-beta-depleted transplantation in children. In its sample, this clonotype was seen many times. Preparation of the TCRbeta library used unique molecular identifiers. TCRdb itself ran the PCR reads through MiXCR, one entry per CDR3 protein. This table has over 150,000 distinct CDR3 sequences, about 6.4% appearing once. The source of this sequence is a human donor who donated a stem cell graft to a child with Wiskott-Aldrich syndrome. Sequencing used PBMCs from the stem cell graft donor, obtained from the stem cell graft.

CDR3 bases: TGTGCCAGCAGCTTAGGACTAGCGGAAGAGACCCAGTACTTC. Translated: CASSLGLAEETQYF. This chain connects TRBV7-2 to TRBJ2-5; TRBD2 matches 9 bases. V dropped 1 base and J dropped 3; count of bases not matched to a gene: 0. The germline V gene has CDR1 SGHTA and CDR2 FQGNSA. The CDR3 contains 14 residues.